Many counts were recorded for the clone carrying this T cell receptor beta chain. The antigen remains undetermined. UMIs and sample barcodes were carried by the TCR alpha and TCR beta cDNA libraries that 5'RACE produced using constant-segment primers. MiXCR, run by TCRdb on the 5' RACE reads, gives a single entry per CDR3 protein. Of hundreds of thousands of distinct CDR3 sequences in the sample, roughly 18% are singletons; the top ten hold roughly 21%. This CDR3 contains 12 residues. V lost 2 bases and J 2 bases, leaving 4 bases between the germline ends. CDR1 and CDR2 (germline): SGHRS, YFSETQ. This specimen belongs to a study of T-cell memory formation after mild COVID-19. The study's findings and limits: SARS-CoV-2 specificity was not confirmed for second-wave clones peaking on day 37. Whereas later expanders leaned CD4+, clones contracting day 15 to 85 showed a balanced CD4/CD8 makeup. Those CD4+ clones that contracted were mainly in CM and EM (CD8+ ones in EMRA).

The material sequenced was PBMCs or a T cell subset sorted from them (not recorded which). The chain links TRBV5-1 to TRBJ2-5, with D uncertain. The receptor comes from a man aged 18 to 29 who had mild COVID-19 (a few samples of this study predate the infection). Cell type and time point are not known. The CDR3 sequence is CASSFQQETQYF. The CDR3 DNA is TGCGCCAGCAGCTTTCAGCAAGAGACCCAGTACTTC.